This is a list of T cell receptor beta chains from one sample in a study of cytomegalovirus exposure and HLA in healthy donors. Some clones are missing from TCRdb's copy, which holds only in-frame ones; the method was immunoSEQ multiplex PCR. The sample features around 140,000 clones, with approximately 1% in its top ten. Material: PBMCs. All receptors derive from a male donor in good health and CMV-seronegative. CDR3s leave out the opening cysteine and the closing phenylalanine or tryptophan.

CDR3aa: ASRSQGSLWEKLF
j_gene: TRBJ1-4
v_gene: TRBV12-2

CDR3aa: ASSPTPSGGARYEQY
j_gene: TRBJ2-7
v_gene: TRBV27

CDR3aa: ASSQAAGGVYEQY
j_gene: TRBJ2-7
v_gene: TRBV4-2

CDR3aa: ASRLAPWTSGGGGGKNIQY
j_gene: TRBJ2-4
v_gene: TRBV12-2

CDR3aa: ASSTTGTGLNGYT
j_gene: TRBJ1-2
v_gene: TRBV5-1

CDR3aa: ASSPRRNTEAF
j_gene: TRBJ1-1
v_gene: TRBV19

CDR3aa: ASSQDQGSYEQY
j_gene: TRBJ2-7
v_gene: TRBV4-1

CDR3aa: ASSSQGTGNTIY
j_gene: TRBJ1-3
v_gene: TRBV7-2

CDR3aa: ASSLQGAKGNTIY
j_gene: TRBJ1-3
v_gene: TRBV6-5

CDR3aa: AWSVRSTGGAEQY
j_gene: TRBJ2-7
v_gene: TRBV30

CDR3aa: ASSADSGRRSNQPQH
j_gene: TRBJ1-5
v_gene: TRBV6-1

CDR3aa: ASSPGLAVTDTQY
j_gene: TRBJ2-3
v_gene: TRBV5-4

CDR3aa: ASSLGGTTQETQY
j_gene: TRBJ2-5
v_gene: TRBV5-1

CDR3aa: AERTGNYGYT
j_gene: TRBJ1-2
v_gene: TRBV30

CDR3aa: ASSQEWTSGYEQY
j_gene: TRBJ2-7
v_gene: TRBV4-2

CDR3aa: ASSTGVGMNTEAF
j_gene: TRBJ1-1
v_gene: TRBV18

CDR3aa: ASKNPSSNQPQH
j_gene: TRBJ1-5
v_gene: TRBV6-6

CDR3aa: AWSQDRGLGSNQPQH
j_gene: TRBJ1-5
v_gene: TRBV30

CDR3aa: ASTSGALGETQY
j_gene: TRBJ2-5
v_gene: TRBV19

CDR3aa: ASSSGQGNTEAF
j_gene: TRBJ1-1
v_gene: TRBV5-1

CDR3aa: SGSLAGPDTQY
j_gene: TRBJ2-3
v_gene: TRBV29-1

CDR3aa: AWSGLAGVYNEQF
j_gene: TRBJ2-1
v_gene: TRBV30

CDR3aa: ASRDTANYGYT
j_gene: TRBJ1-2
v_gene: TRBV6-5

CDR3aa: ASSAAADQPQH
j_gene: TRBJ1-5
v_gene: TRBV18

CDR3aa: ASSHRQPQDTIY
j_gene: TRBJ1-3
v_gene: TRBV21-1

CDR3aa: AWSVMTGVRNQPQH
j_gene: TRBJ1-5
v_gene: TRBV30

CDR3aa: ASSLETGGNEKLF
j_gene: TRBJ1-4
v_gene: TRBV7-9